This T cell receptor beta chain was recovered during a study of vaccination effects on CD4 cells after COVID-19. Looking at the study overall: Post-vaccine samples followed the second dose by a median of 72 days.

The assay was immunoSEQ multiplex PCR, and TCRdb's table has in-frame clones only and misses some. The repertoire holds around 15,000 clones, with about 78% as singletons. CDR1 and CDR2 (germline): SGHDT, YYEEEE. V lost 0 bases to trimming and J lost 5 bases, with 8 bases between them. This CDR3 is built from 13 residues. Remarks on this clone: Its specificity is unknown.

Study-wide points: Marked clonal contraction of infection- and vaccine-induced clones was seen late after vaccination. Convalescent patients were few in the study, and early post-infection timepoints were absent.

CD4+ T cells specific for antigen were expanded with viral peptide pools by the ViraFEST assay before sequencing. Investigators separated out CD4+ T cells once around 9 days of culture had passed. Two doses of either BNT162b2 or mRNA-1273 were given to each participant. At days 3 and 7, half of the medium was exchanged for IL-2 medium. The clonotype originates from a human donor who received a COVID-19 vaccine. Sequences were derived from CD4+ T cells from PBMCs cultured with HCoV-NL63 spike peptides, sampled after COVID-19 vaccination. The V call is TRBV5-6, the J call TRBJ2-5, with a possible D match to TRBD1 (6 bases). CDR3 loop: CASSLGRGETQYF. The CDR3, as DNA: TGTGCCAGCAGCTTGGGCAGGGGCGAGACCCAGTACTTC.